This is a list of T cell receptor beta chains from one sample in a study of early T cells in non-severe SARS-CoV-2 infection. One entry per CDR3 protein, called by TCRdb with MiXCR from the 5' RACE reads. The sample contains about 77,000 distinct CDR3 sequences, more than 7.5% of which appear only once. Sequenced sample: whole blood. The receptor source for this set is an adult who was a healthcare worker with PCR-confirmed SARS-CoV-2 infection or an uninfected control (not recorded which). CDR3s leave out the opening cysteine and the closing phenylalanine or tryptophan.

CDR3 length	V gene	CDR3 protein
11	TRBV20-1	SVVGGEGNIQY
12	TRBV27	ASSGGAHYYEQY
13	TRBV7-3	ASSLAGGSSYEQY
11	TRBV5-6	ASSFARDQPQH
12	TRBV19	ASTFSGRGNEQF
13	TRBV7-9	ASSPGQGMDQPQH
12	TRBV5-4	ASSRQGSNQPQH
14	TRBV5-1	ASSLVLLGVADTQY
11	TRBV7-7	ASSSGPTAEQY
11	TRBV3-1	ASSPPSGVWIY
16	TRBV5-1	ASSSAGGAGTSYNEQF
11	TRBV7-9	ASSMSGRGEQY
11	TRBV7-8	ASATGLENTIY
15	TRBV2	ASSSGVRDMGNTEAF
11	TRBV12-3/TRBV12-4	ASSFYATGELF
14	TRBV7-2	ASSPQRQVGNEKLF
12	TRBV7-6	ASRAGGPGNEQF
12	TRBV7-9	ASSLGGTSSEQY
11	TRBV25-1	ASSDWGNQPQH
12	TRBV10-3	AISEPRNSGTQY
14	TRBV11-2	ASSSRGRGSYNEQF
9	TRBV12-3/TRBV12-4	ASSNDLTQY
6	TRBV9	PLETQY
13	TRBV7-9	ASSSSGTEFYGYT
11	TRBV10-3	AISPLGPGELF
12	TRBV28	ASSPRGRTYEQY
9	TRBV28	ASTRGEKLF
11	TRBV29-1	SVVRVGYNEQF
15	TRBV27	ASSPSLPGQDPYGYT
11	TRBV18	ASSAGQGYEQY
12	TRBV6-1	ASSEGAGHETQY
11	TRBV6-9	ATLSGRRETQY
12	TRBV7-8	ASSLSRYRNIQY
10	TRBV20-1	SGQQSTYEQY
14	TRBV14	ASSYRTSGSTDTQY